A single sample is the source of the 10 T cell receptor beta chains below, sequenced in a study of tumor-infiltrating lymphocytes in primary liver carcinoma. Reverse transcription of about 500 ng total RNA with a constant-region primer produced TCR beta cDNA. Three rounds of nested multiplex PCR with slightly modified ARM-PCR produced TCR beta libraries. The first two PCR rounds used TRBV1-TRBV30 forward primers with a C-beta reverse primer, nine to eleven cycles each. TCRdb re-derived calls from the multiplex PCR reads in MiXCR, one entry per CDR3 protein. The sample has 40,000 to 60,000 distinct CDR3 sequences; less than 85% are singletons. Co-extracted RNA and DNA came from around 20-30 mg of unsorted bulk tissue. What was sequenced was liver tumor tissue from sampling region 5. Subset meaning: tumor region T5, tumor centre. The receptors shown here come from a man between 35 and 55 years old with primary liver carcinoma and hepatitis B virus infection.

The rearrangement joins TRBV11-2 to TRBJ2-7; D possibly corresponds to TRBD2 (5 bases). CDR1 SGHAT and CDR2 FQNNGV come from the germline V gene. The CDR3 length is 15 residues. V was clipped by 1 base and J by 2 bases, with 12 bases between them. CDR3 coding DNA: TGTGCCAGCAGCTTAGGCCGGGGATTTACCTACGAGCAGTACTTC. Amino acids: CASSLGRGFTYEQYF.

On this clonotype itself: No conserved phenylalanine or tryptophan ends this CDR3, so it is likely a read error. The DNA is omitted, as the CDR3 cannot be located on it reliably, and the CDR3 follows TCRdb's listing. This CDR3 is CASGFHSTDTHYY. The genes are TRBV11-2 and TRBJ2-3. The CDR3 is made up of 13 amino acids, end residues included. Germline loops: CDR1 SGHAT, CDR2 FQNNGV.

The chain uses TRBV6-1 and TRBJ2-7; weak D call: TRBD2 (5 bases). V gave up 2 bases and J gave up 4 bases, with 15 bases separating them. Germline V gives CDR1 MNHNS, CDR2 SASEGT. This CDR3 has 15 residues. CDR3 nucleotides: TGTGCCAGCAGTGAACCTGCGGTTGGGGAGTACGAGCAGTACTTC. Translating it yields CASSEPAVGEYEQYF.

The chain combines TRBV4-1 with TRBJ1-4, with D possibly matching TRBD1 (6 bases). CDR3 length: 16 residues. In germline, CDR1 is MGHRA, CDR2 YSYEKL. V was trimmed by 1 base and J by 9 bases, leaving 18 bases between them. The DNA for the CDR3 is TGCGCCAGCAGCCAAGGGCCCGGGATAGGGACACAAAAACTGTTTTTT. Encoded protein: CASSQGPGIGTQKLFF.

The rearrangement links TRBV11-3 to TRBJ2-2, with D possibly TRBD2 on 6 matching bases. Germline CDR1 reads SGHNT; CDR2 reads YENEEA. The CDR3 length is 16 residues. V lost 5 bases and J 3 bases, leaving 16 bases between the germline ends. The CDR3, as DNA: TGTGCCAGCAGCCCCGGACTATCGGGCTACACCGGGGAGCTGTTTTTT. Translated, it gives CASSPGLSGYTGELFF.

Turning to this clonotype: Its ends do not fully match the called genes, so a read error is possible. V usage is TRBV6-5 and J usage is TRBJ1-1, with D possibly being TRBD1 (5 bases). This CDR3 has 14 residues. CDR1 MNHEY and CDR2 SVGAGI come from the germline V gene. CDR3 amino acids: CANSLGGANSEAFF. The DNA for the CDR3 is TGTGCCAACAGCTTGGGGGGAGCGAACAGTGAAGCTTTCTTT.

On this clonotype: The junction differs from germline at one of its ends, possibly a read error. The chain links TRBV11-2 to TRBJ2-7; no firm D call. Germline CDR1 is SGHAT and CDR2 is FQNNGV. The length of the CDR3 is 14 residues. The CDR3 loop is CASRLSDGAYEQHF. DNA of the CDR3: TGTGCCAGCCGCTTAAGCGACGGAGCCTACGAGCAGCACTTC. Full variable domain (missing parts from reference TRBV11-2 and TRBJ2-7): EAGVAQSPRYKIIEKRQSVAFWCNPISGHATLYWYQQILGQGPKLLIQFQNNGVVDDSQLPKDRFSAERLKGVDSTLKIQPAKLEDSAVYLCASRLSDGAYEQHFGPGTRLTVT.

With regard to this clonotype: An end of the junction differs from the germline gene, which may be a read error. The chain couples TRBV4-2 to TRBJ1-2; 8 positions match TRBD1. CDR1 and CDR2 (germline): LGHNA, YNFKEQ. CDR3 length: 15 residues. CDR3 region: CASSTRQGTNYGYTF. CDR3 coding DNA: TGCGCCAGCAGTACACGACAGGGGACAAACTATGGTTACACCTTC.

This clonotype came up many times. This sequence joins TRBV28 and TRBJ2-7; TRBD1 matches 7 bases. CDR1 is MDHEN and CDR2 is SYDVKM in the germline V gene. After removal of 2 bases from V and 3 bases from J, the junction contained 4 bases not matched to a gene. The CDR3 covers 14 residues. The CDR3 DNA follows: TGTGCCAGCAGTTTAAGGGGACAGTTCTACGAGCAGTACTTC. Its protein product is CASSLRGQFYEQYF.

Points on this clonotype: The junction and the germline gene differ at one end; a read error may be behind it. V gene TRBV12-3 or TRBV12-4 combines with J gene TRBJ1-1; D uncertain. This CDR3 is 14 amino acids long. In DNA, the CDR3 is TGTGCCAGTAGTTTAACACAGTATGGGACTGAAGCTTTCTTT. Its protein product is CASSLTQYGTEAFF.